These 27 T cell receptor beta chains were all obtained from the same sample, sequenced in a study of cytomegalovirus exposure and HLA in healthy donors. It was with 60 Vbeta and 13 Jbeta primers that the PCR ran. Clones were sequenced by immunoSEQ multiplex PCR, and TCRdb holds only the in-frame ones, with some missing. The data show 150,000 to 180,000 clones, about three quarters seen once. The specimen sequenced was PBMCs. These receptors all stem from a woman aged 35 to 49 in good health and CMV-seronegative.

The V gene is TRBV2, the J gene TRBJ1-4; the match to TRBD1 covers 7 bases. The V and J ends lost 4 bases and 7 bases, in that order; junction bases with no gene match: 6. Germline loops: CDR1 SNHLY, CDR2 FYNNEI. The CDR3 runs to 14 residues. CDR3 residues: CASSGSGGGEKLFF. CDR3 DNA sequence: TGTGCCAGCAGTGGATCAGGGGGAGGTGAAAAACTGTTTTTT.

This clone was recorded a few times. The V and J genes are TRBV30 and TRBJ2-1; D is perhaps TRBD2 (6 bases). In germline, CDR1 is GTSNPN, CDR2 SVGIG (reference sequence). The germline V and J ends were trimmed by 4 bases and 5 bases, with 12 bases remaining between them. The CDR3 is made up of 13 amino acids. The CDR3 is CAWTTLADNEQFF. The CDR3 nucleotides are TGTGCCTGGACCACTTTAGCGGACAATGAGCAGTTCTTC.

V is TRBV9 and J is TRBJ1-1; unclear D gene. Germline loops: CDR1 SGDLS, CDR2 YYNGEE. The germline V and J ends were trimmed by 9 bases and 2 bases, with 11 bases remaining between them. The CDR3 runs to 12 residues. The CDR3 nucleotides are TGTGCCACCCTGGGCCCCAACACTGAAGCTTTCTTT. The encoded protein is CATLGPNTEAFF.

The V call is TRBV5-1, the J call TRBJ2-1; 13 bases are shared with TRBD2. There are 16 residues in the CDR3. The V segment lost 0 bases and the J segment 8 bases; nucleotides outside the gene matches: 5. Germline lookup yields CDR1 SGHRS and CDR2 YFSETQ. CDR3 nucleotides: TGCGCCAGCAGCTTGGGACTAGCGGGGGGAGTCTATGAGCAGTTCTTC. Its translation: CASSLGLAGGVYEQFF.

As concerns this clone: The junction differs from germline at one of its ends, possibly a read error. The chain recombines TRBV7-7 with TRBJ1-2; TRBD1 might be the D (6 bases). This CDR3 contains 17 residues. Germline V gene data show CDR1 as SSHAT and CDR2 as FNYEAQ (reference sequence). The CDR3 coding sequence is TGTGCTAGCAGCTACCGGCGGCGGGGGCATAATAACTATGGCTACACCTTC. This sequence encodes CASSYRRRGHNNYGYTF.

On this clone: The junction differs from germline at one of its ends, possibly a read error. This sample includes further DNA sequences coding for the same CDR3. The chain has TRBV18 and TRBJ2-7; D gene uncertain. This CDR3 region has 14 residues. Germline V gene data show CDR1 as KGHSH and CDR2 as LQKENI. The CDR3 DNA follows: TGTGCCAGCTCACCAGATACAGCCGCCTACGAACAGTACTTC. Its translation is CASSPDTAAYEQYF.

The chain links TRBV5-1 to TRBJ1-1, with D tentatively TRBD1 (5 bases). CDR1 and CDR2 (germline): SGHRS, YFSETQ. The ends were cut back, 0 bases at V and 1 base at J, with 13 bases in the middle. The CDR3 consists of 16 residues. The CDR3 coding sequence is TGCGCCAGCAGCTTGGCTGGGGGGGTAGGGAACACTGAAGCTTTCTTT. Protein product: CASSLAGGVGNTEAFF.

This clone was observed once. The chain combines TRBV6-1 with TRBJ1-2; TRBD1 is a possible D gene (6 bases). Per the germline V gene, CDR1 is MNHNS and CDR2 is SASEGT. This CDR3 has 14 residues. The V and J ends lost 1 base and 3 bases respectively, with 9 bases between them. CDR3 nucleotides: TGTGCCAGCAGTGAAGACAGGACAGACTATGGCTACACCTTC. Amino acid sequence: CASSEDRTDYGYTF.

This rearrangement joins TRBV19 to TRBJ1-1; 7 bases fit TRBD1. The CDR3 sequence is 14 residues long. Germline CDR1 is LNHDA and CDR2 is SQIVND (reference sequence). Trimming cost V 3 bases and J 11 bases; bases outside gene matches: 12. CDR3 in amino acids: CASSIHLRQGWAFF. The CDR3 DNA reads as TGTGCCAGTAGTATCCACCTTCGACAGGGTTGGGCTTTCTTT. Full variable domain (outside the CDR3, taken from reference TRBV19 and TRBJ1-1): DGGITQSPKYLFRKEGQNVTLSCEQNLNHDAMYWYRQDPGQGLRLIYYSQIVNDFQKGDIAEGYSVSREKKESFPLTVTSAQKNPTAFYLCASSIHLRQGWAFFGQGTRLTVV.

V gene TRBV29-1 combines with J gene TRBJ2-7, with D perhaps TRBD1 (5 bases). V lost 6 bases and J 5 bases, leaving 26 bases between the germline ends. Germline values: CDR1 SQVTM, CDR2 ANQGSEA. This CDR3 contains 16 residues. The CDR3 DNA reads as TGCAGCGTGAAGTTGGGCCCGGACATGTCACCGCACGAGCAGTACTTC. Amino acids: CSVKLGPDMSPHEQYF.

The chain employs TRBV10-3 and TRBJ1-2; D ambiguous. The CDR3 spans 16 residues. Trimming stripped 0 bases from V and 5 bases from J, with 16 bases between. Per germline, CDR1 ENHRY and CDR2 SYGVKD. For the CDR3, the DNA is TGTGCCATCAGTGAGTCCCTTGGCAGGTTCGATTATGGCTACACCTTC. Amino acid sequence: CAISESLGRFDYGYTF.

The gene calls are TRBV7-9 and TRBJ2-3, with 7 bases lining up with TRBD2. Per germline, CDR1 SEHNR and CDR2 FQNEAQ (reference sequence). CDR3 length: 16 residues. V shed 4 bases and J 5 bases; nucleotides not matched to a gene: 12. CDR3 amino acids: CASSSFSGSMGDTQYF. The DNA for the CDR3 is TGTGCCAGCAGCTCCTTTAGCGGGTCGATGGGAGATACGCAGTATTTT.

The chain links TRBV5-1 to TRBJ2-5; D is perhaps TRBD1 (5 bases). Germline V gene sequence: CDR1 SGHRS, CDR2 YFSETQ. This CDR3 spans 14 amino acids. The germline V and J ends were trimmed by 7 bases and 2 bases, with 15 bases remaining between them. CDR3 bases: TGCGCCAGCGGCTCAGGACAAACTCAAGAGACCCAGTACTTC. This sequence encodes CASGSGQTQETQYF.

The chain recombines TRBV4-2 with TRBJ1-4; 7 bases map to TRBD1. Germline trimming cut 5 bases from V and 8 bases from J; bases unmatched to any gene: 17. Germline values: CDR1 LGHNA, CDR2 YNFKEQ. This CDR3 is 17 amino acids long. The CDR3 loop is CASSSRDSTDTGEKLFF. The CDR3 region has the DNA TGTGCCAGCAGCTCCCGGGACAGTACTGACACCGGGGAAAAACTGTTTTTT.

There are a few counts of this clone. The CDR3 loop is CASSVESFSGNTIYF. Here the CDR3 DNA reads TGTGCCAGCAGCGTAGAATCCTTCTCTGGAAACACCATATATTTT. The genes are TRBV9 and TRBJ1-3; D is undetermined. V lost 0 bases and J 0 bases, leaving 7 bases between the germline ends. CDR1 is SGDLS, CDR2 YYNGEE, per germline. This CDR3 contains 15 residues.

The chain employs TRBV5-1 and TRBJ1-5; 8 bases map to TRBD1. The CDR3 contains 14 residues. In germline, CDR1 is SGHRS, CDR2 YFSETQ. J gave up 6 bases and V 2 bases, and 4 bases lay outside the gene matches. CDR3 nucleotides: TGCGCCAGCAGCTTTACAGGGGGGACTCAGCCCCAGCATTTT. Protein product: CASSFTGGTQPQHF.

This clone was recorded a few times. The V and J genes are TRBV4-1 and TRBJ1-1, with 9 bases that match TRBD1. The CDR3 is 16 amino acids. V shed 4 bases, J shed 4 bases, and the junction held 10 bases outside the gene matches. Germline V gene sequence: CDR1 MGHRA, CDR2 YSYEKL. Written as DNA, the CDR3 is TGCGCCAGCAGCCCTACCCAGGACAGGGGATTCACTGAAGCTTTCTTT. It is translated as CASSPTQDRGFTEAFF.

The chain uses TRBV4-2 and TRBJ2-3; TRBD2 matches at 7 bases. The V gene's germline CDR1 is LGHNA and CDR2 YNFKEQ. The CDR3 covers 17 residues. V was pared by 4 bases and J by 2 bases, with 12 bases of the junction left unmatched. The CDR3 DNA is TGTGCCAGCAGCCCAGCCGCGCTAGCGGACCCCACAGATACGCAGTATTTT. Translation gives CASSPAALADPTDTQYF.

The rearrangement links TRBV11-2 to TRBJ2-7; 8 bases match TRBD1. Germline CDR1 and CDR2: SGHAT and FQNNGV. Unmatched junction bases numbered 7, after V lost 5 bases and J lost 1 base. The CDR3 covers 15 residues. CDR3 protein: CASSPTGGLSYEQYF. Written as DNA, the CDR3 is TGTGCCAGCAGCCCCACAGGGGGTTTATCCTACGAGCAGTACTTC.

CDR3 protein: CASSLDKNTGELFF. CDR3 bases: TGCGCCAGCAGCTTGGACAAGAACACCGGGGAGCTGTTTTTT. This sequence joins TRBV5-1 and TRBJ2-2; D call uncertain. Trimming shortened V by 0 bases and J by 1 base, and 4 bases separated the two germline ends. The CDR3 length is 14 residues. In germline, CDR1 is SGHRS, CDR2 YFSETQ.

The chain has TRBV4-2 and TRBJ1-4; D may be TRBD1 (5 bases). Trimming took off 4 bases at V and 3 bases at J, with 12 bases between the two ends. Germline V gene sequence: CDR1 LGHNA, CDR2 YNFKEQ. There are 15 residues in the CDR3. The CDR3 reads CASSPGWLSNEKLFF. In DNA form, the CDR3 reads TGTGCCAGCAGCCCAGGGTGGCTCTCTAATGAAAAACTGTTTTTT.

V is TRBV28 and J is TRBJ2-7, with D unclear. CDR1 and CDR2 (germline): MDHEN, SYDVKM. The length of the CDR3 is 12 residues. V lost 7 bases to trimming and J lost 6 bases, with 13 bases between them. The CDR3 nucleotides are TGTGCCAGCAAGACCCTCCGCGGCGAGCAGTACTTC. Translation: CASKTLRGEQYF.

This clone was recorded a few times. The rearrangement uses TRBV4-1 and TRBJ2-7; 9 bases line up with TRBD2. Germline values: CDR1 MGHRA, CDR2 YSYEKL. CDR3 length: 14 residues. With 2 bases clipped from V and 4 bases from J, the junction kept 3 bases outside the gene matches. The CDR3 sequence is CASSQLAGRYEQYF. The CDR3 bases are TGCGCCAGCAGCCAACTAGCGGGAAGGTACGAGCAGTACTTC.

This rearrangement joins TRBV18 to TRBJ1-2, with D perhaps matching TRBD1 (5 bases). The CDR3 runs 11 residues. V lost 8 bases and J lost 8, with 12 bases in between. CDR1 is KGHSH and CDR2 is LQKENI in the germline V gene. The CDR3 DNA reads as TGTGCCAGCGGATCTCAGGGCGGCTACACCTTC. Encoded protein: CASGSQGGYTF.

The V call is TRBV18, the J call TRBJ2-7; D is possibly TRBD1 (6 bases). This CDR3 is built from 14 residues. V dropped 6 bases and J dropped 5 bases, with 17 bases sitting between them. CDR1 is KGHSH and CDR2 is LQKENI in the germline V gene. The CDR3 loop reads CASSGQGMGNEQYF. The CDR3 DNA follows: TGTGCCAGCTCGGGTCAGGGGATGGGGAACGAGCAGTACTTC. The whole variable domain, filled in from reference TRBV18 and TRBJ2-7, reads NAGVMQNPRHLVRRRGQEARLRCSPMKGHSHVYWYRQLPEEGLKFMVYLQKENIIDESGMPKERFSAEFPKEGPSILRIQQVVRGDSAAYFCASSGQGMGNEQYFGPGTRLTVT.

The chain carries TRBV6-1 and TRBJ1-5; TRBD1 matches 8 bases. This CDR3 region has 13 residues. V lost 4 bases to trimming and J lost 15 bases; unmatched junction nucleotides: 11. Germline CDR1 reads MNHNS; CDR2 reads SASEGT. The CDR3 region is CASSGTGLGIGHF. CDR3 DNA: TGTGCCAGCAGTGGGACAGGGTTGGGGATCGGGCATTTT.

This clone has more than one count but fewer than ten. V usage is TRBV5-1 and J usage is TRBJ1-4; D not resolved. The CDR3 spans 16 residues. V gave up 0 bases and J gave up 7 bases, with 16 bases separating them. Germline values: CDR1 SGHRS, CDR2 YFSETQ. The CDR3 region is CASSLEMGLASEKLFF. In nucleotides, the CDR3 is TGCGCCAGCAGCTTGGAGATGGGGTTAGCGAGTGAAAAACTGTTTTTT.